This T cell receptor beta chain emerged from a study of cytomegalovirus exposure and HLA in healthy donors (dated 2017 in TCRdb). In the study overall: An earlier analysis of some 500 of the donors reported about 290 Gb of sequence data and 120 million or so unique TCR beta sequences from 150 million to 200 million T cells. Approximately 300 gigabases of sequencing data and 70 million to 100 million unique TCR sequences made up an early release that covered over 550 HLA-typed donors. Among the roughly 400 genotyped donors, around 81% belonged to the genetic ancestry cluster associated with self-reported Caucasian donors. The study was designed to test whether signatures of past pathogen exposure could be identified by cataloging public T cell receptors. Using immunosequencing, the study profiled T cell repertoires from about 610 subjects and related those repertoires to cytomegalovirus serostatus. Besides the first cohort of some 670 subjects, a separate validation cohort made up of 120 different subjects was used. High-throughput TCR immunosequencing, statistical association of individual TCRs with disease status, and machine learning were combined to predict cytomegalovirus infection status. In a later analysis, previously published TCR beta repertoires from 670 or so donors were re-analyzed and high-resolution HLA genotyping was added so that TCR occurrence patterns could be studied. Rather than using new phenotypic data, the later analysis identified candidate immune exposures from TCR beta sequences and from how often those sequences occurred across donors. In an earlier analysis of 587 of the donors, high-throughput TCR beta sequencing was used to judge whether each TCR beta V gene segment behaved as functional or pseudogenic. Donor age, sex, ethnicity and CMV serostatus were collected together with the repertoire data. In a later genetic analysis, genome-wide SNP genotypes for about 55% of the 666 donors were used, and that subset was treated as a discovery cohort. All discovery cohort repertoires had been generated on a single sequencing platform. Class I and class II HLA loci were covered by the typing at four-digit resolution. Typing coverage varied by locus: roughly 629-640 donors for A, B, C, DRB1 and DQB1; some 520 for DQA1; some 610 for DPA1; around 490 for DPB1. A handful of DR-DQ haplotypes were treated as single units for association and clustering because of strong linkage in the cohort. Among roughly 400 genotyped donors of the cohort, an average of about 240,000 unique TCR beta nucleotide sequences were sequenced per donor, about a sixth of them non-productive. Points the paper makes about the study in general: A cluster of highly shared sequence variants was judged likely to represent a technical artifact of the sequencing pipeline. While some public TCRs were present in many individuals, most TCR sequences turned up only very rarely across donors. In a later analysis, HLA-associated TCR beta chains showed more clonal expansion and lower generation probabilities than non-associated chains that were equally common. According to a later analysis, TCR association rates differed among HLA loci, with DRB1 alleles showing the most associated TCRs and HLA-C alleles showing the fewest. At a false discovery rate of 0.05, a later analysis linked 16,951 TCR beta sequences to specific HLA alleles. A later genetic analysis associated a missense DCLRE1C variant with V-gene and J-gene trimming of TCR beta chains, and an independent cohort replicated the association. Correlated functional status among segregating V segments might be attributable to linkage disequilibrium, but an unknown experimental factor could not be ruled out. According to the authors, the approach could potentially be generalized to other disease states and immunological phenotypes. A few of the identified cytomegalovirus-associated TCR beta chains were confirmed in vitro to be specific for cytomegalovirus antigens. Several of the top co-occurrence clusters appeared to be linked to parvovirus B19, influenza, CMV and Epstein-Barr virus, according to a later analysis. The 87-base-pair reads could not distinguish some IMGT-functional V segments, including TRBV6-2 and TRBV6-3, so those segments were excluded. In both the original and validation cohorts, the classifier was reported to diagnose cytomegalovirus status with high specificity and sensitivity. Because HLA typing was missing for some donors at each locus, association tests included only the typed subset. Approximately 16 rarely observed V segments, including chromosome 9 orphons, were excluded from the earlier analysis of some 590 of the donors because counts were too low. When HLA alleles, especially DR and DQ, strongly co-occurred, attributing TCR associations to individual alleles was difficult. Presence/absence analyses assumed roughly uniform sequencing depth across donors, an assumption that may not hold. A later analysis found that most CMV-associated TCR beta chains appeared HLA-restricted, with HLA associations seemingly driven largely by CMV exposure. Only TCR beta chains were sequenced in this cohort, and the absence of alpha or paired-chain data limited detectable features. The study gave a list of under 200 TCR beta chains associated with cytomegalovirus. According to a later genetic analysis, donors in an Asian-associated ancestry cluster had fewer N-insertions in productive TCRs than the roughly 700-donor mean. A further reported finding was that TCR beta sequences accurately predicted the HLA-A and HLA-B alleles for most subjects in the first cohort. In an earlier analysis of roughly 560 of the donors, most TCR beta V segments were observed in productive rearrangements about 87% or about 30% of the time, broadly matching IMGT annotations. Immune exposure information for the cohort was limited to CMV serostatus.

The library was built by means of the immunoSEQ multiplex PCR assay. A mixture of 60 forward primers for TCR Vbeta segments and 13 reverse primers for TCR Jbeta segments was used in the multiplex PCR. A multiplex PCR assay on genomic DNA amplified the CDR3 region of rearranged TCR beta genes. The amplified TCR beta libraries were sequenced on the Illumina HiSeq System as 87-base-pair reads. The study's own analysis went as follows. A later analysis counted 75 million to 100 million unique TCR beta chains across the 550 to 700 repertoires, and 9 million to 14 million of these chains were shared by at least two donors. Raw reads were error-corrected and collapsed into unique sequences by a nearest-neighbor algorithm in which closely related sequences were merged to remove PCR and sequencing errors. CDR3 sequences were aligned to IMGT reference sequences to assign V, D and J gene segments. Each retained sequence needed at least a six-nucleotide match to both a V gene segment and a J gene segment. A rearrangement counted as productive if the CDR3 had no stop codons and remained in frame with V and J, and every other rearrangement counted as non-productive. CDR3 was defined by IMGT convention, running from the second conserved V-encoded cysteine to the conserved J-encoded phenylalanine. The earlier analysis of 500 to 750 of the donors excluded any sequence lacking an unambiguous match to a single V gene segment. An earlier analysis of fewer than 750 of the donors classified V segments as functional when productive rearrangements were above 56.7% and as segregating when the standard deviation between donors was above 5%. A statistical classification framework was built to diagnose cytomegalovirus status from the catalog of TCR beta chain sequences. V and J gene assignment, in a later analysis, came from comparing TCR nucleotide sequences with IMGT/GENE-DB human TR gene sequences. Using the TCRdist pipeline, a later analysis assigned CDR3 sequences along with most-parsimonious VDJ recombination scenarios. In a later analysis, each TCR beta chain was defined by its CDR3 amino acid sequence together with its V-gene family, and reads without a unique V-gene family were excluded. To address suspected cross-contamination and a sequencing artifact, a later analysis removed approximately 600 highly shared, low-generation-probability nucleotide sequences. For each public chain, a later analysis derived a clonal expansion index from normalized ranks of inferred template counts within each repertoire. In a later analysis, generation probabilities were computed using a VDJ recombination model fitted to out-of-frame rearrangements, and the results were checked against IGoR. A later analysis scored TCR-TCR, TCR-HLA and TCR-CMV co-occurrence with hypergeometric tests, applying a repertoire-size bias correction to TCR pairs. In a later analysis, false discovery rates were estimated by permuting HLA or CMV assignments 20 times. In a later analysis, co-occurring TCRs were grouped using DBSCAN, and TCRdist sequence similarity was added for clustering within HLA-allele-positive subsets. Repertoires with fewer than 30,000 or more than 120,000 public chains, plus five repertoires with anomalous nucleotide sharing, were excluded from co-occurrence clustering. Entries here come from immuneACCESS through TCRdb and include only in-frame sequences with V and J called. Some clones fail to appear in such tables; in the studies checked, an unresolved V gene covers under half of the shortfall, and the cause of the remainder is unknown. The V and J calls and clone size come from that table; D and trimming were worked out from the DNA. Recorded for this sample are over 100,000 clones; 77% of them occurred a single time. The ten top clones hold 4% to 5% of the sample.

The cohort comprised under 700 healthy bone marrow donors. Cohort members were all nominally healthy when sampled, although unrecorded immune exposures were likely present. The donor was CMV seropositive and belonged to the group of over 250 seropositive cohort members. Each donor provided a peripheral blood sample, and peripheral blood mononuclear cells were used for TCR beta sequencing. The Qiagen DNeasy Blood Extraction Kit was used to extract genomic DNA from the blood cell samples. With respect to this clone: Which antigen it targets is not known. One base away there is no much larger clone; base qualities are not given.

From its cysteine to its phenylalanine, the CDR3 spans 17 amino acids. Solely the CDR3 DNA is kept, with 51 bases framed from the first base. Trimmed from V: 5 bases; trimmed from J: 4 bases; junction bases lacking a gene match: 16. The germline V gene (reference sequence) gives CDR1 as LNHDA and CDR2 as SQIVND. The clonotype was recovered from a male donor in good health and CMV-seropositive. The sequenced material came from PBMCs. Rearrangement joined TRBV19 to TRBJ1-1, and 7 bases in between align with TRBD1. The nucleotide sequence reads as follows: TGTGCCAGTAGTCCTCATAGGGGACCTTCAGGGGGCACTGAAGCTTTCTTT. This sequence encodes CASSPHRGPSGGTEAFF.